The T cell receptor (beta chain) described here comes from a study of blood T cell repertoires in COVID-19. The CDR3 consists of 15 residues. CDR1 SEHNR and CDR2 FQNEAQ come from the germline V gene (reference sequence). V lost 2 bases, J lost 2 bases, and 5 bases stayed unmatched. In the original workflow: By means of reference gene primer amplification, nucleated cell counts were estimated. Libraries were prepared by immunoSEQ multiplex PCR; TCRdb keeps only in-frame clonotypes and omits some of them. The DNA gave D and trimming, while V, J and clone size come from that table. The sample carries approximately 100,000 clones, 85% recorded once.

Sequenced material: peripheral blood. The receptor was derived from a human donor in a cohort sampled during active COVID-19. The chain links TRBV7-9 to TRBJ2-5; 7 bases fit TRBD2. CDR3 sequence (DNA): TGTGCCAGCAGCTTACAGTGGGAGGGACAAGAGACCCAGTACTTC. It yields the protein CASSLQWEGQETQYF.